This TCR beta chain was sequenced during a study of regulatory T cells in long-lasting Graves disease (dated by TCRdb to the early 2020s). About the full investigation: In the newly diagnosed Graves' disease group, patients had been taking antithyroid drugs for less than 3 months. Peripheral blood TCR sequencing and RNA sequencing compared persistent Graves' disease patients with newly diagnosed Graves' disease patients. The study was conducted in China and was registered as a clinical trial. A total of roughly 35 samples underwent TCR sequencing: roughly 13 from persistent and about 20 from newly diagnosed Graves' disease patients. What the study reported, not specific to this receptor: A larger number of public clonotypes was shared among persistent patients (approximately 2,600) than among newly diagnosed patients (around 870). TRBV28, TRBJ1-2 and TRBJ2-5 were preferentially used in persistent disease, while TRBV20-1 and TRBJ2-1 were favored in newly diagnosed disease. The authors noted that the small sample size was a limitation that may lower accuracy. Only the TCR beta chain was sequenced and analyzed. Peripheral blood alone was examined, since thyroid tissue, which constituted the primary lesion, could not be accessed. Persistent Graves' disease patients showed lower TCR Shannon entropy and fewer highly expanded clones than newly diagnosed patients, suggesting clonal expansion.

Measured from the cysteine to the phenylalanine, the CDR3 is 13 residues long. Here the CDR3 DNA is all that survives: 39 bases in frame from base 1. The time point tag for this specimen amounts to: newly diagnosed GD, antithyroid drugs for less than 3 months. For both TCR sequencing and RNA sequencing, RNA was extracted from PBMCs using TRIzol. Graves' disease was diagnosed according to American Thyroid Association guidelines. The patients came from an endocrinology department in Xi'an, China. Each patient gave roughly 8.4 milliliters of peripheral blood, collected in an EDTA anticoagulant tube. Ficoll Paque Plus density gradient separation was used to isolate PBMCs, and no further T cell sorting was performed. An Agilent 2100 Bioanalyzer and agarose gel were used to check RNA quality, and a NanoDrop 2000 was used to measure RNA concentration. Libraries came from multiplex PCR. Instrument used: Illumina HiSeq 4000. iRepertoire HTBI primers and Arm-PCR amplification of CDR3 regions were used to construct TCR beta libraries. Gel purification was performed on PCR products prior to sequencing. From the authors' description of their analysis: A total of fewer than 80 TRBV and 14 TRBJ segments were identified across samples and were used for gene usage analysis of CDR3 amino acid clonotypes. COPE and FqMerger were used to merge the filtered high-quality paired reads into contigs. BLAST was used to align contigs to the IMGT TRBV, TRBD and TRBJ reference genes, and CDR3 was defined following IMGT. Highly expanded clones were defined as clonotypes with a frequency above 0.1%. Shannon entropy was used to measure repertoire diversity, and the Gini coefficient was used to measure V-J evenness. A clonotype found in more than one individual was treated as public. In-frame beta chains were kept once TCRdb had trimmed the public reads at Q25 with fastp and called clones with MiXCR. A single entry per CDR3 protein holds the most common genes and DNA from its merged rows. The V and J calls follow TCRdb's processing rather than the paper's. The sample table shows more than 300,000 distinct CDR3 sequences, and about 12% are seen once. Of the sample, 18% is held by the ten largest clones.

Ten or more counts support this clonotype. Its antigen is unknown. Base qualities were left out, and no much larger clone turns up one base away. The data also belong to a second study, concerning T cells in Graves' hyperthyroidism and ophthalmopathy. The second study reports: Stable Graves' hyperthyroidism was defined as no progression to ophthalmopathy during 18 months of follow-up. Hyperthyroidism patients were aged 18 to 65 years and newly diagnosed, with disease duration of less than 2 months. Exclusion was applied to patients with uncontrolled infections, other autoimmune diseases, pregnancy or lactation. Diagnoses were based on clinical symptoms, serum thyroxine and TRAb, thyroid ultrasound and orbital computed tomography. The TCR CDR3 was subjected to a first round of RT-PCR using the HTBI primer set and the Qiagen OneStep RT-PCR kit. Blood samples also contained most of the expanded thyroid clonotypes (frequency above 0.001), which suggests that blood repertoires may reflect thyroid immune responses. A model built on a 13 V-J signature distinguished ophthalmopathy from stable hyperthyroidism, reaching over 85% sensitivity and 81.08% specificity in cross-validation and 80%/75% in testing. In validation, the model predicted progression to ophthalmopathy with approximately 71% sensitivity and about 73% specificity, a median of about 6.7 months before onset. To identify TCR V-J signatures that set the groups apart, the researchers used a discovery cohort of 90 to 100 patients, made up of 43 with Graves' ophthalmopathy and 55 to 65 with stable Graves' hyperthyroidism. Prospective prediction of ophthalmopathy was tested in an independent validation cohort consisting of some 18 hyperthyroidism patients and more than 15 patients who later progressed to ophthalmopathy. The 75 to 100 discovery patients were randomly split 7:3 into training and test sets. In addition, the study compared T-cell repertoires in thyroid tissue and in blood from roughly 6 Graves' hyperthyroidism patients. Once sampling was done, hyperthyroidism patients were given methimazole at a starting dose of 30 mg daily, whereas ophthalmopathy patients were given high-dose intravenous methylprednisolone. A second multiplex PCR round built the libraries, followed by size selection and purification. Paired-end sequencing of the libraries was performed with 100 bp reads on an Illumina HiSeq2000. Raw data were processed with SOAPnuke, discarding reads with adapters, uncalled bases, mean Phred below 15, or no exact constant-primer or identifier match. High-quality paired reads were merged using COPE v1.2.5, and each unique nucleotide sequence was defined as a clonotype. MiTCR v1.1 was used to align clonotypes to the IMGT TRBV, TRBD and TRBJ reference segments. The analysis was restricted to V-J combinations with a frequency above 0.0001, which together covered roughly 99% of the repertoires. The TCS score was defined as F50 (clonal expansion) divided by E x V (chaos), with BLOSUM62-based TCRdist calculated between CDR3 peptides within each V-J. Welch's t-statistics and random forest reduced some 510 V-J features to 10 to 15, which were used in a naive Bayes classifier (R e1071). No statistical method was used to fix the sample size in advance, and group allocation was not hidden from the investigators. The paper reports TCR Vbeta CDR3 sequencing of 140 or so peripheral blood samples: 40 or so ophthalmopathy, about 75 hyperthyroidism and around 17 progressor patients.

The chain couples TRBV12-3 or TRBV12-4 to TRBJ2-3; TRBD1 aligns with 7 central bases. Matching the DNA end better, TRBJ2-7 makes the J call doubtful. The clonotype was recovered from a woman aged 18-35 years with Graves disease. Donor details come from another sample of the same person, matched by shared clones. Specimen: peripheral blood mononuclear cells (PBMCs), collected at new diagnosis, from a patient treated with antithyroid drugs. The DNA sequence is given as TGTGCCAGCAGTCGGGGACAGTTATGGGAGCAGTACTTC. Its translation is CASSRGQLWEQYF.